The present T cell receptor (beta chain) was sequenced within a study of cytomegalovirus exposure and HLA in healthy donors (dated 2017 in TCRdb). General notes on the study: According to an earlier analysis of a few hundred of the donors, about 190 million T cells yielded 120 million or so unique TCR beta sequences and 250 to 350 Gb of sequence data. An early release covering approximately 600 HLA-typed donors comprised 300 to 350 gigabases of sequencing data and around 80 million unique TCR sequences. Of the 398 genotyped donors, 80% to 90% were placed in the genetic ancestry cluster associated with self-reported Caucasian donors. The study aimed to test whether cataloging public T cell receptors could reveal signatures of past pathogen exposure. Using immunosequencing, the study profiled T cell repertoires from around 680 subjects and related those repertoires to cytomegalovirus serostatus. Besides the first cohort of approximately 670 subjects, a separate validation cohort made up of roughly 120 different subjects was used. To predict cytomegalovirus infection status, the study brought together high-throughput TCR immunosequencing, statistical association of individual TCRs with disease status, and machine learning. A later analysis re-analyzed previously published TCR beta repertoires from roughly 630 donors and added high-resolution HLA genotyping to study TCR occurrence patterns. Rather than using new phenotypic data, the later analysis identified candidate immune exposures from TCR beta sequences and from how often those sequences occurred across donors. To decide whether each TCR beta V gene segment behaved as functional or pseudogenic, an earlier analysis of approximately 600 of the donors relied on high-throughput TCR beta sequencing. Alongside the repertoire data, information on donor age, sex, ethnicity and CMV serostatus was compiled. Genome-wide SNP genotypes for about 65% of the roughly 700 donors were used in a later genetic analysis, which treated that subset as a discovery cohort. Every repertoire in the discovery cohort had been generated on one and the same sequencing platform. Both class I and class II loci were covered by HLA typing, at four-digit resolution. The number of donors typed differed by locus, with about 629-630 for A, B, C, DRB1 and DQB1, 522 for DQA1, under 610 for DPA1, and some 440 for DPB1. About 5 DR-DQ haplotypes were handled as single units for association and clustering, since linkage in the cohort was strong. Across some 400 genotyped donors of the cohort, an average of roughly 250,000 unique TCR beta nucleotide sequences per donor were sequenced, and about a sixth of those sequences were non-productive.

The library relied on the immunoSEQ multiplex PCR assay. For the multiplex PCR, a mixture combining 60 forward primers for TCR Vbeta segments and 13 reverse primers for TCR Jbeta segments was used. A multiplex PCR assay on genomic DNA amplified the CDR3 region of rearranged TCR beta genes. On the Illumina HiSeq System, the amplified TCR beta libraries were sequenced as 87-base-pair reads. The study's processing was this. In a later analysis, some 80 million unique TCR beta chains were counted across the roughly 700 repertoires, and approximately 11 million of these chains were shared by at least two donors. Raw reads were error-corrected and collapsed into unique sequences with a nearest-neighbor algorithm that merged closely related sequences to remove PCR and sequencing errors. Alignment of CDR3 sequences to IMGT reference sequences was used to assign V, D and J gene segments. For a sequence to be retained, a match of at least six nucleotides to both a V gene segment and a J gene segment was required. A rearrangement was called productive if the CDR3 had no stop codons and remained in frame with V and J, and every other rearrangement was called non-productive. CDR3 was defined by IMGT convention, running from the second conserved V-encoded cysteine to the conserved J-encoded phenylalanine. In an earlier analysis of roughly 610 of the donors, sequences lacking an unambiguous match to a single V gene segment were excluded. In an earlier analysis of around 590 of the donors, a V segment was called functional when productive rearrangements were above 56.7%, and segregating when the standard deviation between donors exceeded 5%. A statistical classification framework was built to diagnose cytomegalovirus status from the catalog of TCR beta chain sequences. A later analysis assigned V and J genes by comparing TCR nucleotide sequences with IMGT/GENE-DB human TR gene sequences. In a later analysis, CDR3 sequences and most-parsimonious VDJ recombination scenarios were assigned using the TCRdist pipeline. In a later analysis, every TCR beta chain was defined by the combination of its CDR3 amino acid sequence and its V-gene family, and reads without a unique V-gene family were dropped. A later analysis removed roughly 590 highly shared, low-generation-probability nucleotide sequences to deal with suspected cross-contamination and a sequencing artifact. For each public chain, a later analysis derived a clonal expansion index from normalized ranks of inferred template counts within each repertoire. Generation probabilities in a later analysis came from a VDJ recombination model fitted to out-of-frame rearrangements, and those results were checked against IGoR. A later analysis scored TCR-TCR, TCR-HLA and TCR-CMV co-occurrence with hypergeometric tests, applying a repertoire-size bias correction to TCR pairs. A later analysis estimated false discovery rates by permuting HLA or CMV assignments 20 times. In a later analysis, co-occurring TCRs were grouped with DBSCAN, and TCRdist sequence similarity was added when clustering was performed within HLA-allele-positive subsets. Repertoires with fewer than 30,000 or more than 120,000 public chains were left out of co-occurrence clustering, as were about five repertoires with anomalous nucleotide sharing. TCRdb provides this immuneACCESS table in a form limited to in-frame rearrangements. Some clones are lacking; in checked studies, under half of them reflect an unresolved V gene, and why the rest are absent is not known. That table supplies the V and J calls and clone size; D and trimming were determined from the DNA. The table for this sample shows 100,000 to 150,000 clones. The ten largest clones take up less than 2% of the sample.

In total, roughly 670 healthy bone marrow donors made up the cohort. All cohort members were sampled while nominally healthy, although unrecorded immune exposures were likely present. The donor was CMV seronegative and was included in the group of approximately 350 seronegative cohort members. A peripheral blood sample was provided by each donor, and peripheral blood mononuclear cells were used for TCR beta sequencing. Genomic DNA was extracted from the blood cell samples with the Qiagen DNeasy Blood Extraction Kit. For this clone: Its binding antigen is unknown.

Overall study results and their limits: The cohort was sequenced for TCR beta chains only, and without alpha or paired-chain data the features that could be detected were limited. At a false discovery rate of 0.05, a later analysis linked about 16,000 TCR beta sequences to specific HLA alleles. Several of the top co-occurrence clusters appeared to be linked to parvovirus B19, influenza, CMV and Epstein-Barr virus, according to a later analysis. The sequencing pipeline was judged likely to have produced a cluster of highly shared sequence variants as a technical artifact. According to a later analysis, most CMV-associated TCR beta chains appeared to be HLA-restricted, and the HLA associations seemed to be driven largely by CMV exposure. V-gene and J-gene trimming of TCR beta chains was associated with a missense DCLRE1C variant in a later genetic analysis, and the association was replicated in an independent cohort. Across donors, most TCR sequences were observed very rarely, whereas some public TCRs were present in many individuals. Assigning TCR associations to individual alleles was difficult when HLA alleles, especially DR and DQ, strongly co-occurred. In vitro tests confirmed that a few of the cytomegalovirus-associated TCR beta chains recognize cytomegalovirus antigens. Because some donors lacked HLA typing at each locus, the association tests relied only on the typed subset. In an earlier analysis of fewer than 700 of the donors, most TCR beta V segments appeared in productive rearrangements about 87% or about 30% of the time, broadly matching IMGT annotations. In a later analysis, HLA-associated TCR beta chains were found to be more clonally expanded and to have lower generation probabilities than equally common non-associated chains. A later genetic analysis reported fewer N-insertions in productive TCRs among donors in an Asian-associated ancestry cluster than the roughly 720-donor mean. Correlated functional status among segregating V segments might be attributable to linkage disequilibrium, but an unknown experimental factor could not be ruled out. For the cohort, immune exposure information was limited to CMV serostatus. Some IMGT-functional V segments, including TRBV6-2 and TRBV6-3, could not be distinguished by the 87-base-pair reads and were therefore excluded. The study listed 150 to 200 TCR beta chains as associated with cytomegalovirus. A further reported finding was that TCR beta sequences accurately predicted the HLA-A and HLA-B alleles for most subjects in the first cohort. According to a later analysis, TCR association rates differed among HLA loci, with DRB1 alleles showing the most associated TCRs and HLA-C alleles showing the fewest. Because counts were too low, roughly 18 rarely observed V segments, including chromosome 9 orphons, were left out of the earlier analysis of some 640 of the donors. The authors suggested that the approach could potentially be extended to other disease states and immunological phenotypes. Presence/absence analyses assumed roughly uniform sequencing depth across donors, an assumption that may not hold. The classifier was reported to diagnose cytomegalovirus status with high specificity and sensitivity in both the original and validation cohorts.

The germline V gene sets CDR1 to SGHAT and CDR2 to FQNNGV. A distance of 17 bases separates the germline ends of V and J, which lose 4 bases and 7 bases respectively. The CDR3, from cysteine to phenylalanine, totals 14 residues. Of the read, only the CDR3 DNA is kept; its 42 bases are in frame from base 1. Sequenced sample: PBMCs. The TCR comes from a woman in her forties in good health and CMV-seronegative. This receptor chain uses TRBV11-2 and TRBJ2-7; TRBD1 is a weak D gene call, 6 bases matching. The DNA sequence reads TGTGCCAGCAGCTCTACGACAGGTTCGTGGGAGCAGTACTTC. It translates as CASSSTTGSWEQYF.